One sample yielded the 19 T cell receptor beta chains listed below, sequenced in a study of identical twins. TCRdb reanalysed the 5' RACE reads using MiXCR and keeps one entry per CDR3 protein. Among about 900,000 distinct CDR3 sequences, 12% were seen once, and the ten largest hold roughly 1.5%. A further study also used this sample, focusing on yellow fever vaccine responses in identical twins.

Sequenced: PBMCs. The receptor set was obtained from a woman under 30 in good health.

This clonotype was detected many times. CDR3: CASRRLAGSLFNEQFF. DNA for the CDR3: TGTGCCAGCAGGAGACTAGCGGGAAGCTTGTTCAATGAGCAGTTCTTC. The chain joins TRBV12-3 or TRBV12-4 to TRBJ2-1; 11 bases are a match to TRBD2. V lost 6 bases and J lost 6; bases outside the gene matches: 10. This CDR3 comprises 16 residues.

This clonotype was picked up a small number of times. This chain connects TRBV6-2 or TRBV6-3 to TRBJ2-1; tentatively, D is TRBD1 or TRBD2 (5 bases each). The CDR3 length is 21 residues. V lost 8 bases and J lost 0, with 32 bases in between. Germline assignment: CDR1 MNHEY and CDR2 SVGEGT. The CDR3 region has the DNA TGTGCCAGCTATTGGGCCCCGACAGCGGTTCCTCACCGGAGCTCCTACAATGAGCAGTTCTTC. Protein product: CASYWAPTAVPHRSSYNEQFF.

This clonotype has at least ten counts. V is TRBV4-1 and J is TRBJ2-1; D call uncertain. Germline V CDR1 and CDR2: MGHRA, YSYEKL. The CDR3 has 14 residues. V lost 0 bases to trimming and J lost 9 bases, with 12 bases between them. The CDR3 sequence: CASSQEGLLGEQFF. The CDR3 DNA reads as TGCGCCAGCAGCCAAGAAGGGCTCCTTGGTGAGCAGTTCTTC.

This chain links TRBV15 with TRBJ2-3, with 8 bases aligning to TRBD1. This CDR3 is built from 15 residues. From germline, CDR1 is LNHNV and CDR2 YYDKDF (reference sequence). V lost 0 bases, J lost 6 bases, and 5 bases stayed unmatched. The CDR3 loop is CATSRDQGAGDTQYF. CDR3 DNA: TGTGCCACCAGCAGAGATCAGGGGGCAGGCGATACGCAGTATTTT.

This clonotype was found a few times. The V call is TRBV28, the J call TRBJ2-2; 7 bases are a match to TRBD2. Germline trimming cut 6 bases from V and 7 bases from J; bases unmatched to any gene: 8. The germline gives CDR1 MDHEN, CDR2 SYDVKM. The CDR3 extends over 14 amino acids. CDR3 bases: TGTGCCAGCAGAGAGACTAGCTTTCTCGGGGAGCTGTTTTTT. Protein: CASRETSFLGELFF. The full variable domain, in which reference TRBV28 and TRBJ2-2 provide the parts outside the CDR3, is DVKVTQSSRYLVKRTGEKVFLECVQDMDHENMFWYRQDPGLGLRLIYFSYDVKMKEKGDIPEGYSVSREKKERFSLILESASTNQTSMYLCASRETSFLGELFFGEGSRLTVL.

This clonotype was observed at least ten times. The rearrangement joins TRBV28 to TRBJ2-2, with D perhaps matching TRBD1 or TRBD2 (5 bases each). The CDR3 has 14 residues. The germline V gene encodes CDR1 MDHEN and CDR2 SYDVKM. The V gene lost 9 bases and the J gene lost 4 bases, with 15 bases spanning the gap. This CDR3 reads CASRGAPGTGELFF. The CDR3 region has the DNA TGTGCCAGTCGGGGCGCTCCGGGCACCGGGGAGCTGTTTTTT.

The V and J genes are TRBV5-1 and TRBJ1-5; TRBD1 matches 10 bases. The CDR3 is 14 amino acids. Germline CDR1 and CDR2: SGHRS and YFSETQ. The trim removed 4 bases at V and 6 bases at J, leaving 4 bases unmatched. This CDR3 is CASSTGTGAQPQHF. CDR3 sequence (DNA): TGCGCCAGCAGCACCGGGACAGGGGCTCAGCCCCAGCATTTT.

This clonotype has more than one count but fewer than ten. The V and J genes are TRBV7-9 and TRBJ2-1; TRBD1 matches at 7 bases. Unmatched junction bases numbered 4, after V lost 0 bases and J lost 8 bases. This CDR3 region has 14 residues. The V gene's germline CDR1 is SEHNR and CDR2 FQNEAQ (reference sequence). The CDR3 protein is CASSLATGNYEQFF. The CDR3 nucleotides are TGTGCCAGCAGCTTAGCGACAGGGAACTATGAGCAGTTCTTC.

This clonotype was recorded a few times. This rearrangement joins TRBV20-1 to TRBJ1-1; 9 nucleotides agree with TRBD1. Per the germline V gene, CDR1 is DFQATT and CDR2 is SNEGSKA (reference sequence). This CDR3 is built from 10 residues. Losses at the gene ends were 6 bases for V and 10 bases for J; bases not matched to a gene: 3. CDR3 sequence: CSATGQGAFF. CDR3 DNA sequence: TGCAGTGCCACGGGACAGGGAGCTTTCTTT.

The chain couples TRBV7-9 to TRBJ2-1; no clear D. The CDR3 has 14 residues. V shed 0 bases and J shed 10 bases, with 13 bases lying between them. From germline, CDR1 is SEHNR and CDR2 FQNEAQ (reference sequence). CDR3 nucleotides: TGTGCCAGCAGCTTAGCGATAGGTTATCGGGAGCAGTTCTTC. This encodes CASSLAIGYREQFF. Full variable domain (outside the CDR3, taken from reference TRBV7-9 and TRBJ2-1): DTGVSQNPRHKITKRGQNVTFRCDPISEHNRLYWYRQTLGQGPEFLTYFQNEAQLEKSRLLSDRFSAERPKGSFSTLEIQRTEQGDSAMYLCASSLAIGYREQFFGPGTRLTVL.

The CDR3 reads CASGLGGQTDTQYF. In DNA form, the CDR3 reads TGTGCTAGTGGTTTGGGCGGGCAAACAGATACGCAGTATTTT. This chain joins TRBV12-5 and TRBJ2-3; perhaps TRBD2 as D (5 bases). V was pared by 1 base and J by 3 bases, with 8 bases between. This CDR3 is built from 14 residues. Germline V gene lookup returns CDR1 LGHNT and CDR2 FRNRAP.

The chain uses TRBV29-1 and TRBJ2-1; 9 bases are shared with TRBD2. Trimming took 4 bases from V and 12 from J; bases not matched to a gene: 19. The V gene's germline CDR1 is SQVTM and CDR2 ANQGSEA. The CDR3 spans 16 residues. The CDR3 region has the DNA TGCAGCGTTGCAACCCCCGGGACTAGCATGCCCCTGGGGCAGTTCTTC. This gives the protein CSVATPGTSMPLGQFF.

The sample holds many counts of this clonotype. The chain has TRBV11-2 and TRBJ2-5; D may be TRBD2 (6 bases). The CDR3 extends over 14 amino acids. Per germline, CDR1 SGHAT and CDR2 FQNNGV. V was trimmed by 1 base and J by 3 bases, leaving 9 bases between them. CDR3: CASSLVGGKETQYF. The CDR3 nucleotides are TGTGCCAGCAGCTTAGTTGGGGGGAAAGAGACCCAGTACTTC.

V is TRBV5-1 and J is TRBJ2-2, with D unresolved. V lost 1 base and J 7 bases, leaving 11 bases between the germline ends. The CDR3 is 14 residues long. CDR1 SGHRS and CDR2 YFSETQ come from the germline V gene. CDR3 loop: CASSLPGVNGELFF. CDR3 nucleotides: TGCGCCAGCAGCTTGCCTGGGGTTAACGGGGAGCTGTTTTTT. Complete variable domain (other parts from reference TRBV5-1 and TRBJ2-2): KAGVTQTPRYLIKTRGQQVTLSCSPISGHRSVSWYQQTPGQGLQFLFEYFSETQRNKGNFPGRFSGRQFSNSRSEMNVSTLELGDSALYLCASSLPGVNGELFFGEGSRLTVL.

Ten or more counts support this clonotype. In nucleotides, the CDR3 is TGTGCCATCGGGGCCACGCTTACTAGCGGGACGCAAGAGACCCAGTACTTC. It translates to CAIGATLTSGTQETQYF. The chain uses TRBV10-3 and TRBJ2-5; TRBD2 matches 10 bases. The CDR3 runs to 17 residues. The trim removed 8 bases at V and 2 bases at J, leaving 14 bases unmatched. Germline V CDR1 and CDR2: ENHRY, SYGVKD.

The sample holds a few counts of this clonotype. The CDR3, as DNA: TGTGCCAGCAGGATGGGGACGGTGGGATTATACAATGAGCAGTTCTTC. It translates to CASRMGTVGLYNEQFF. The chain recombines TRBV25-1 with TRBJ2-1; D tentatively reads TRBD1 or TRBD2 (5 bases each). Trimming cost V 6 bases and J 4 bases, with 19 bases left between them. The CDR3 is made up of 16 amino acids. The germline V gene has CDR1 MGHDK and CDR2 SYGVNS. Full variable domain (remainder filled in from reference TRBV25-1 and TRBJ2-1): EADIYQTPRYLVIGTGKKITLECSQTMGHDKMYWYQQDPGMELHLIHYSYGVNSTEKGDLSSESTVSRIRTEHFPLTLESARPSHTSQYLCASRMGTVGLYNEQFFGPGTRLTVL.

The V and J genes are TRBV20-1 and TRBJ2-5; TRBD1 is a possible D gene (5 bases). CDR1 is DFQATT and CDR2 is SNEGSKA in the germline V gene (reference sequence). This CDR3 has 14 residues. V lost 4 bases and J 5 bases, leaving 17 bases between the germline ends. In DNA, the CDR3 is TGCAGTGCTACCAACCTGGGGCCTCGGGAGACCCAGTACTTC. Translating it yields CSATNLGPRETQYF.

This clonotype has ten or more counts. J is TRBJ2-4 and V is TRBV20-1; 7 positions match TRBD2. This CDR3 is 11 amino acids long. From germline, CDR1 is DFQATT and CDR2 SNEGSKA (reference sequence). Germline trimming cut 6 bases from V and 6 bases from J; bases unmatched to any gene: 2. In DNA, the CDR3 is TGCAGTGCCGGGGAGGGAAACATTCAGTACTTC. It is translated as CSAGEGNIQYF.

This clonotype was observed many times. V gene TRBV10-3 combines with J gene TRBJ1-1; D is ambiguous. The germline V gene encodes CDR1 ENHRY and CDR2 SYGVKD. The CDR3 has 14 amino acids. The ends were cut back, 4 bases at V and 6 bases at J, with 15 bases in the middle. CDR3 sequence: CAISGIPGGSEAFF. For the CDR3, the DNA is TGTGCCATCAGTGGGATACCGGGAGGATCTGAAGCTTTCTTT.